These 9 T cell receptor beta chains share one sample of origin, sequenced in a study of blood T cell repertoires in COVID-19. This table comes from immunoSEQ multiplex PCR, and its TCRdb copy is limited to in-frame clones, with some not included. Among 60,000 to 70,000 clones, roughly 85% were seen once, and the ten largest hold roughly 1.4%. Source material: peripheral blood. Every receptor here comes from a woman in her fifties or sixties with acute or convalescent COVID-19.

The CDR3 protein is CASSPPGQSYNEQFF. DNA of the CDR3: TGTGCCAGCAGCCCCCCGGGACAGTCCTACAATGAGCAGTTCTTC. The rearrangement uses TRBV7-9 and TRBJ2-1, with 7 bases lining up with TRBD1. Losses at the gene ends were 5 bases for V and 1 base for J; bases not matched to a gene: 5. CDR1 SEHNR and CDR2 FQNEAQ come from the germline V gene (reference sequence). There are 15 residues in the CDR3.

This clone was found a few times. The gene calls are TRBV9 and TRBJ1-1; no firm D call. The germline gives CDR1 SGDLS, CDR2 YYNGEE. The V and J ends lost 0 bases and 3 bases respectively, with 9 bases between them. There are 14 residues in the CDR3. This CDR3 is CASSVVGGDTEAFF. For the CDR3, the DNA is TGTGCCAGCAGCGTAGTGGGCGGGGACACTGAAGCTTTCTTT. The whole variable domain, remainder taken from reference TRBV9 and TRBJ1-1, is DSGVTQTPKHLITATGQRVTLRCSPRSGDLSVYWYQQSLDQGLQFLIQYYNGEERAKGNILERFSAQQFPDLHSELNLSSLELGDSALYFCASSVVGGDTEAFFGQGTRLTVV.

The rearrangement uses TRBV3-1 (or the pseudogene TRBV3-2) and TRBJ1-2, with TRBD1 matching over 7 bases. Per germline, CDR1 LGHDT and CDR2 YNNKEL (reference sequence). The CDR3 is made up of 13 amino acids. V dropped 6 bases and J dropped 8; count of bases not matched to a gene: 9. The CDR3 sequence: CASRVTGDKGYTF. CDR3 nucleotide sequence: TGTGCCAGCAGGGTCACAGGGGATAAGGGCTACACCTTC.

In this sample, this clone turned up once. V gene TRBV29-1 combines with J gene TRBJ2-1, with a tentative D call TRBD2 (6 bases). CDR1 and CDR2 from the germline V gene are SQVTM and ANQGSEA. This CDR3 is built from 15 residues. Trimming stripped 4 bases from V and 6 bases from J, with 19 bases between. CDR3 nucleotides: TGCAGCGTTGGGGAGGCAAGCGCTTGGGGCAATGAGCAGTTCTTC. Its translation: CSVGEASAWGNEQFF.

In this sample, this clone turned up once. The chain combines TRBV19 with TRBJ1-2; 7 nucleotides align to TRBD1. J gave up 4 bases and V 7 bases, and 15 bases lay outside the gene matches. CDR3 length: 16 amino acids. Germline assignment: CDR1 LNHDA and CDR2 SQIVND (reference sequence). CDR3 region: CASTVEQGQPIYGYTF. The CDR3 DNA is TGTGCCAGTACGGTGGAGCAGGGACAGCCAATCTATGGCTACACCTTC.

This chain connects TRBV6-5 to TRBJ1-1; 7 nucleotides align to TRBD1. This CDR3 region has 14 residues. With 2 bases clipped from V and 7 bases from J, the junction kept 7 bases outside the gene matches. Germline lookup yields CDR1 MNHEY and CDR2 SVGAGI. This CDR3 reads CASSYDRVRVEAFF. CDR3 bases: TGTGCCAGCAGTTACGACAGGGTGCGTGTTGAAGCTTTCTTT.

The chain uses TRBV18 and TRBJ1-2; tentative D call: TRBD1 (6 bases). Between the trimmed V and J ends, which lost 3 bases and 8 bases, there was a span of 13 bases. This CDR3 has 13 amino acids. The V gene's germline CDR1 is KGHSH and CDR2 LQKENI. The chain's CDR3 is CASSPTGFEGYTF. The CDR3 nucleotides are TGTGCCAGCTCACCGACAGGCTTCGAGGGCTACACCTTC. Together with reference TRBV18 and TRBJ1-2, the CDR3 gives the full variable domain: NAGVMQNPRHLVRRRGQEARLRCSPMKGHSHVYWYRQLPEEGLKFMVYLQKENIIDESGMPKERFSAEFPKEGPSILRIQQVVRGDSAAYFCASSPTGFEGYTFGSGTRLTVV.

The chain uses TRBV28 and TRBJ1-5; D remains ambiguous. This CDR3 has 16 amino acids. CDR1 MDHEN and CDR2 SYDVKM come from the germline V gene. V was pared by 2 bases and J by 1 base, with 12 bases between. The CDR3: CASSLRELISNQPQHF. CDR3 bases: TGTGCCAGCAGTTTAAGGGAGCTCATAAGCAATCAGCCCCAGCATTTT.

The chain joins TRBV5-8 to TRBJ2-7, with D possibly TRBD1 on 6 matching bases. CDR1 and CDR2 from the germline V gene are SGHTS and YDEGEE. Trimming removed 4 bases from V and 2 bases from J, with 13 bases in between. The CDR3 consists of 14 residues. The CDR3 spells CASSPGQITYEQYF. CDR3 DNA sequence: TGTGCCAGCAGCCCTGGACAGATTACCTACGAGCAGTACTTC.